This entry is about one TCR beta chain. Its target is not known. The sample comes from a study of OX40 agonist ivuxolimab in advanced cancers. Overall study: Each dose-escalation patient presented with hepatocellular carcinoma, melanoma, renal cell or head and neck cancer. One patient with hepatocellular carcinoma and two with cutaneous melanoma, three in all, had partial responses. Study conclusions and caveats: There were, on average, more expanded clones in CD8+ T cells than in CD4+.

In germline, CDR1 is SGHKS, CDR2 YYEKEE (reference sequence). The length of the CDR3 is 17 residues. The germline V and J ends were trimmed by 3 bases and 0 bases, with 19 bases remaining between them. The table came from immunoSEQ multiplex PCR; TCRdb's copy has only in-frame clones and leaves some out. The repertoire holds 30,000 or so clones, with roughly nine tenths as singletons. The sequenced sample was CD4+ or CD8+ T cells sorted from blood, obtained in a trial of the OX40 agonist ivuxolimab. The receptor was isolated from an adult with an advanced solid tumor such as melanoma, head and neck, liver or kidney cancer. The chain has TRBV5-5 and TRBJ2-7; D is perhaps TRBD1 or TRBD2 (6 bases each). The CDR3 bases are TGTGCCAGCAGCTCCCCGAGTCGGGGGCTGAGCTCCTACGAGCAGTACTTC. This codes for CASSSPSRGLSSYEQYF.